This T cell receptor (beta chain) was captured by sequencing in a study of beta chain features in type 1 diabetes. General observations from the study: TCRB CDR3 length was moderately but significantly reduced in all four CD4+ subsets of Type 1 diabetes patients.

Cells sorted by CD45RO/CCR7/CD25/CD127/CD95/CD27 comprised CD4+ naive, central memory, regulatory and stem cell-like memory cells. The study reverse transcribed the entire isolated RNA, so it sequenced expressed TCRB transcripts. TCRdb keeps only in-frame clones here, not all; method: immunoSEQ multiplex PCR. The sample lists 120,000 to 150,000 clones; 9% to 10% were seen once. Per germline, CDR1 LGHNA and CDR2 YSLEER. The V gene lost 5 bases and the J gene lost 5 bases, with 4 bases spanning the gap. The CDR3 has 11 residues. Note on this clone: The antigen remains undetermined.

The sequence came from a woman between 35 and 50 years old in good health. The sequenced material came from central memory CD4+ T cells from blood. This chain links TRBV4-3 with TRBJ2-1; no definite D call. DNA of the CDR3: TGCGCCAGCAGCACGGACAATGAGCAGTTCTTC. Translating gives CASSTDNEQFF.